One and the same sample provided the 27 T cell receptor beta chains below, sequenced in a study of blood T cell repertoires in COVID-19. TCRdb's table, derived via immunoSEQ multiplex PCR, lists solely in-frame clones and lacks some. The sample comprises some 390,000 clones, about 90% of which are singletons, and 1.7% rests with the top ten. The sample comprised PBMCs or T cells enriched from blood (not recorded which). These receptors were obtained from a young woman who had recovered from COVID-19.

The chain is built from TRBV3-1 (or the pseudogene TRBV3-2) and TRBJ1-2; D uncertain. CDR3 size: 12 residues. Trimming pared 1 base from V and 5 bases from J, leaving 5 bases between. The germline gives CDR1 LGHDT, CDR2 YNNKEL (reference sequence). The CDR3 here is CASSQGEYGYTF. The CDR3 nucleotides read TGTGCCAGCAGCCAAGGAGAGTATGGCTACACCTTC.

The chain employs TRBV12-5 and TRBJ1-6; D is ambiguous. CDR1 and CDR2 (germline): LGHNT, FRNRAP. The V and J ends lost 3 bases and 0 bases respectively, with 15 bases between them. CDR3 length: 18 residues. CDR3 in amino acids: CASGFLLEGSSYNSPLHF. The CDR3 bases are TGTGCTAGTGGTTTCCTGCTTGAGGGAAGCTCCTATAATTCACCCCTCCACTTT.

This chain uses TRBV19 with TRBJ1-3, with D possibly being TRBD1 (5 bases). Trimming took 5 bases from V and 4 from J, leaving 9 bases between them. Germline lookup yields CDR1 LNHDA and CDR2 SQIVND (reference sequence). This CDR3 has 13 amino acids. CDR3 coding DNA: TGTGCCAGTAGTTCTAACAGGGGAAACACCATATATTTT. Protein: CASSSNRGNTIYF. Filled out from reference TRBV19 and TRBJ1-3, the complete variable domain reads DGGITQSPKYLFRKEGQNVTLSCEQNLNHDAMYWYRQDPGQGLRLIYYSQIVNDFQKGDIAEGYSVSREKKESFPLTVTSAQKNPTAFYLCASSSNRGNTIYFGEGSWLTVV.

The rearrangement joins TRBV6-6 to TRBJ2-7; 14 bases are shared with TRBD2. The CDR3 spans 19 residues. Per germline, CDR1 MNHNY and CDR2 SVGAGI (reference sequence). The V gene end was trimmed by 5 bases and the J gene end by 0 bases; junction bases not matched to a gene: 12. The CDR3 reads CASSQQTSGRALSSYEQYF. The CDR3 nucleotides are TGTGCCAGCAGTCAACAGACTAGCGGGAGGGCCTTGAGCTCCTACGAGCAGTACTTC.

The genes are TRBV27 and TRBJ2-1; D remains unclear. With 5 bases removed from V and 0 bases from J, the gap between germline ends came to 5 bases. The germline gives CDR1 MNHEY, CDR2 SMNVEV (reference sequence). This CDR3 is 13 amino acids long. The CDR3 protein is CASSTASYNEQFF. As DNA, the CDR3 is TGTGCCAGCAGTACAGCCTCCTACAATGAGCAGTTCTTC.

The rearrangement joins TRBV28 to TRBJ1-5; TRBD1 might be the D (6 bases). This CDR3 has 16 residues. In germline, CDR1 is MDHEN, CDR2 SYDVKM. V shed 4 bases and J shed 2 bases, with 15 bases lying between them. This chain's CDR3 is CASSSGTIGRNQPQHF. In DNA, the CDR3 is TGTGCCAGCAGTTCCGGGACAATAGGGCGCAATCAGCCCCAGCATTTT.

V and J are TRBV30 and TRBJ2-7, with D possibly being TRBD1 (6 bases). This CDR3 spans 14 amino acids. CDR1 is GTSNPN, CDR2 SVGIG, per germline (reference sequence). The germline V and J ends were trimmed by 2 bases and 6 bases, with 17 bases remaining between them. The CDR3 coding sequence is TGTGCCTGGAGTTACGACAGGATGATTCGCGAGCAGTACTTC. Protein: CAWSYDRMIREQYF.

The rearrangement uses TRBV2 and TRBJ2-1, with D perhaps matching TRBD2 (6 bases). From germline, CDR1 is SNHLY and CDR2 FYNNEI. The CDR3 runs to 15 residues. V was trimmed by 3 bases and J by 6 bases, leaving 15 bases between them. CDR3 sequence reads: CASSEGTTSVNEQFF. In DNA form, the CDR3 reads TGTGCCAGCAGTGAGGGAACGACTAGTGTCAATGAGCAGTTCTTC.

This rearrangement joins TRBV18 to TRBJ1-6; D is undetermined. The CDR3 sequence is 17 residues long. V lost 2 bases to trimming and J lost 0 bases, with 11 bases between them. Germline values: CDR1 KGHSH, CDR2 LQKENI. CDR3 sequence: CASSPSERSSYNSPLHF. CDR3 nucleotides: TGTGCCAGCTCACCATCAGAGAGGAGCTCCTATAATTCACCCCTCCACTTT.

This clone appeared a few times. The chain has TRBV28 and TRBJ1-6; D unclear. The germline V gene encodes CDR1 MDHEN and CDR2 SYDVKM. The CDR3 sequence is 18 residues long. V lost 7 bases, J lost 5 bases, and 24 bases lay in between. CDR3 sequence: CASTFRSGLGGHNSPLHF. CDR3 DNA sequence: TGTGCCAGCACCTTCCGGTCGGGGTTGGGTGGGCATAATTCACCCCTCCACTTT.

The rearrangement links TRBV19 to TRBJ1-5; 7 bases line up with TRBD1. Germline V gene sequence: CDR1 LNHDA, CDR2 SQIVND (reference sequence). V gave up 4 bases and J gave up 5 bases; unmatched junction bases: 5. CDR3 length: 14 amino acids. The CDR3 DNA reads as TGTGCCAGTAGTACCGGGACAGACGATCAGCCCCAGCATTTT. It is translated as CASSTGTDDQPQHF.

This chain connects TRBV29-1 to TRBJ2-5; TRBD1 is a possible D gene (6 bases). V shed 3 bases and J shed 4 bases, with 15 bases lying between them. There are 14 residues in the CDR3. CDR1 and CDR2 (germline): SQVTM, ANQGSEA. CDR3 amino acids: CSVDLDRSRETQYF. The CDR3 nucleotides are TGCAGCGTTGATTTGGACAGAAGTAGAGAGACCCAGTACTTC. The whole variable domain, filled in from reference TRBV29-1 and TRBJ2-5, reads SAVISQKPSRDICQRGTSLTIQCQVDSQVTMMFWYRQQPGQSLTLIATANQGSEATYESGFVIDKFPISRPNLTFSTLTVSNMSPEDSSIYLCSVDLDRSRETQYFGPGTRLLVL.

V is TRBV2 and J is TRBJ1-1, with 7 bases identical to TRBD1. V dropped 4 bases and J dropped 4; count of bases not matched to a gene: 6. From germline, CDR1 is SNHLY and CDR2 FYNNEI. This CDR3 spans 14 amino acids. CDR3 loop: CASSGYRGGTEAFF. Here the CDR3 DNA reads TGTGCCAGCAGTGGGTACAGGGGAGGCACTGAAGCTTTCTTT.

The rearrangement joins TRBV28 to TRBJ1-2; 7 bases line up with TRBD1. The CDR3 length is 14 residues. Unmatched junction bases numbered 11, after V lost 5 bases and J lost 8 bases. Germline loops: CDR1 MDHEN, CDR2 SYDVKM. The CDR3 region is CASSITGAYVGYTF. CDR3 nucleotides: TGTGCCAGCAGTATTACAGGGGCCTATGTGGGCTACACCTTC.

V and J are TRBV7-3 and TRBJ2-1, with TRBD2 matching 10 bases. The CDR3 length is 14 residues. V lost 5 bases, J lost 6 bases, and 4 bases stayed unmatched. Germline assignment: CDR1 SGHTA and CDR2 FQGTGA. The CDR3 DNA sequence: TGTGCCAGCAGCCCCCTAGCGGGGGTCAATGAGCAGTTCTTC. Translation: CASSPLAGVNEQFF.

This sequence joins TRBV29-1 and TRBJ2-7, with 8 bases aligning to TRBD2. The junction had 6 bases not matched to a gene; V was cut back by 4 bases and J by 4 bases. The CDR3 is 13 residues long. In germline, CDR1 is SQVTM, CDR2 ANQGSEA. CDR3 in amino acids: CSVVGTRTYEQYF. The CDR3 DNA is TGCAGCGTTGTTGGGACTAGAACTTACGAGCAGTACTTC.

On this clone: Other nucleotide sequences in the sample specify the same CDR3. This chain joins TRBV15 and TRBJ2-7; no firm D call. CDR1 is LNHNV and CDR2 is YYDKDF in the germline V gene (reference sequence). Trimming pared 0 bases from V and 6 bases from J, leaving 6 bases between. The CDR3 loop spans 12 amino acids. In nucleotides, the CDR3 is TGTGCCACCAGCAGAGATCTCGGCGAGCAGTACTTC. It encodes CATSRDLGEQYF. The whole variable domain, filled in from reference TRBV15 and TRBJ2-7, reads DAMVIQNPRYQVTQFGKPVTLSCSQTLNHNVMYWYQQKSSQAPKLLFHYYDKDFNNEADTPDNFQSRRPNTSFCFLDIRSPGLGDTAMYLCATSRDLGEQYFGPGTRLTVT.

The V gene is TRBV28, the J gene TRBJ1-2; tentative D call: TRBD1 (5 bases). V was pared by 4 bases and J by 8 bases, with 8 bases between. The germline gives CDR1 MDHEN, CDR2 SYDVKM. CDR3 size: 11 residues. This CDR3 is CASSSDRGYTF. In DNA form, the CDR3 reads TGTGCCAGCAGTTCCGACAGAGGCTACACCTTC.

This chain's CDR3 is CASSQDSDMVSGNTIYF. The CDR3 region has the DNA TGCGCCAGCAGCCAAGATTCCGACATGGTCTCTGGAAACACCATATATTTT. The genes are TRBV4-3 and TRBJ1-3; D gene unclear. CDR1 and CDR2 (germline): LGHNA, YSLEER. The CDR3 is 17 amino acids. V dropped 0 bases and J dropped 0 bases, with 12 bases sitting between them.

V usage is TRBV7-9 and J usage is TRBJ2-2; D is possibly TRBD1 (5 bases). The CDR3 is made up of 15 amino acids. In germline, CDR1 is SEHNR, CDR2 FQNEAQ (reference sequence). Trimming took off 1 base at V and 6 bases at J, with 12 bases between the two ends. This CDR3 reads CASSLDAGLAGELFF. The CDR3 bases are TGTGCCAGCAGCTTAGATGCAGGGCTGGCCGGGGAGCTGTTTTTT.

The CDR3 region is CSVELAGNTGELFF. DNA of the CDR3: TGCAGCGTTGAACTAGCGGGGAACACCGGGGAGCTGTTTTTT. This sequence joins TRBV29-1 and TRBJ2-2; 8 bases fit TRBD2. Germline V gene data show CDR1 as SQVTM and CDR2 as ANQGSEA. The CDR3 contains 14 residues. The ends lost 2 bases at V and 1 base at J; junction bases unmatched: 0.

V usage is TRBV5-1 and J usage is TRBJ2-1, with TRBD1 matching 9 bases. Germline assignment: CDR1 SGHRS and CDR2 YFSETQ. V lost 4 bases to trimming and J lost 7 bases; unmatched junction nucleotides: 9. CDR3 length equals 15 residues. In DNA, the CDR3 is TGCGCCAGCAGCCCGGGACAGGGTTGGCTGAATGAGCAGTTCTTC. Protein: CASSPGQGWLNEQFF.

The rearrangement joins TRBV5-1 to TRBJ1-1; maybe TRBD1 (6 bases). CDR3 length: 14 residues. The V gene's germline CDR1 is SGHRS and CDR2 YFSETQ. With 4 bases removed from V and 1 base from J, the gap between germline ends came to 11 bases. CDR3 coding DNA: TGCGCCAGCAGCGTACAGGGCGAGAACACTGAAGCTTTCTTT. Its protein is CASSVQGENTEAFF.

This clone was found a few times. The chain joins TRBV9 to TRBJ1-2; TRBD1 is a possible D gene (6 bases). CDR1 and CDR2 (germline): SGDLS, YYNGEE. The CDR3 length is 16 residues. The germline V and J ends were trimmed by 3 bases and 0 bases, with 15 bases remaining between them. The CDR3 here is CASSASTGTTNYGYTF. CDR3 nucleotides: TGTGCCAGCAGCGCATCTACAGGGACAACTAACTATGGCTACACCTTC.

V and J are TRBV30 and TRBJ1-5; 7 nucleotides match TRBD1. V was pared by 3 bases and J by 4 bases, with 6 bases of the junction left unmatched. Germline CDR1 and CDR2: GTSNPN and SVGIG (reference sequence). The CDR3 is 14 residues long. The CDR3 region is CAWSGQAINQPQHF. The CDR3 nucleotides read TGTGCCTGGAGCGGACAGGCGATTAATCAGCCCCAGCATTTT.

The chain uses TRBV19 and TRBJ2-1, with D tentatively TRBD1 (6 bases). V was trimmed by 3 bases and J by 4 bases, leaving 10 bases between them. The CDR3 spans 14 residues. CDR1 and CDR2 (germline): LNHDA, SQIVND (reference sequence). CDR3 in amino acids: CASSMQGLYNEQFF. For the CDR3, the DNA is TGTGCCAGTAGTATGCAGGGGCTATACAATGAGCAGTTCTTC. The full variable domain, in which reference TRBV19 and TRBJ2-1 provide the parts outside the CDR3, is DGGITQSPKYLFRKEGQNVTLSCEQNLNHDAMYWYRQDPGQGLRLIYYSQIVNDFQKGDIAEGYSVSREKKESFPLTVTSAQKNPTAFYLCASSMQGLYNEQFFGPGTRLTVL.

The V gene is TRBV21-1, the J gene TRBJ2-7; the D call of TRBD1 is as the table states it, not checked on the DNA. TRBV21-1 is given as a pseudogene. The CDR3 has 19 amino acids. CDR3 in amino acids: CASSKGVPYRSFSSYEQYF. In DNA, the CDR3 is TGTGCCAGCAGCAAAGGGGTTCCGTACAGGTCGTTTTCCTCCTACGAGCAGTACTTC.